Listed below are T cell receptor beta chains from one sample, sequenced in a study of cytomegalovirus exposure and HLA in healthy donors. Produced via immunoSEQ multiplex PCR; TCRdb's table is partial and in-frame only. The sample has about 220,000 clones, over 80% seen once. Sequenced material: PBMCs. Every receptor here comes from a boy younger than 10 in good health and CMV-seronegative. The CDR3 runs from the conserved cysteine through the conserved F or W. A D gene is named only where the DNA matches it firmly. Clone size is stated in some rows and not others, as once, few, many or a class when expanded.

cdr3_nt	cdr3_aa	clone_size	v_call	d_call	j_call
TGTGCCAGTGCAACAGGGGCAGGCACTGAAGCTTTCTTT	CASATGAGTEAFF	NA	TRBV19	TRBD1	TRBJ1-1
TGTGCCAGCAGTAATAGCGGGAGGGCGTCAGAGACCCAGTACTTC	CASSNSGRASETQYF	NA	TRBV27	TRBD2	TRBJ2-5
TGCGCCAGCAGCTTGGAGGATAGCATGAACTCCAATGAGCAGTTCTTC	CASSLEDSMNSNEQFF	NA	TRBV5-1	NA	TRBJ2-1
TGTGCCAGCAGTAATCAGGGTACAGATACGCAGTATTTT	CASSNQGTDTQYF	NA	TRBV25-1	NA	TRBJ2-3
TGTTCCAGCAGCTTAGGGCAGGAGGAAGGCTACACCTTC	CSSSLGQEEGYTF	NA	TRBV7-9	NA	TRBJ1-2
TGTGCCAGTTGCCGTCTAGGGGATTTGTACGAGCAGTACTTC	CASCRLGDLYEQYF	NA	TRBV6-5	NA	TRBJ2-7
TGTGCCAGCAGCTTTATCCAGGGCCCAGAGACCCAGTACTTC	CASSFIQGPETQYF	NA	TRBV7-9	NA	TRBJ2-5
TGTGCCAGCAGTGAACCAGAACAGGGCCCCGAAGCTTTTAGCACAGATACGCAGTATTTT	CASSEPEQGPEAFSTDTQYF	NA	TRBV2	NA	TRBJ2-3
TGTGCCAGTAGATGGACAGGGGGCACTGAAGCTTTCTTT	CASRWTGGTEAFF	NA	TRBV19	TRBD1	TRBJ1-1
TGCGCCAGCAGCCTGGGGGGTCGGACAGGACAAGAGACCCAGTACTTC	CASSLGGRTGQETQYF	NA	TRBV5-1	NA	TRBJ2-5
TGTGCCACCAGGGCTAGCGGGAAGGAGACCCAGTACTTC	CATRASGKETQYF	NA	TRBV15	TRBD2	TRBJ2-5
TGTGCCAGCAGCTCCGGGACTAGCTCTAGGGAGCAGTTCTTC	CASSSGTSSREQFF	NA	TRBV11-2	TRBD2	TRBJ2-1
TGCGCCAGCAGTCCCCCGGGGGTTGGAACCTACAATGAGCAGTTCTTC	CASSPPGVGTYNEQFF	NA	TRBV23-1	NA	TRBJ2-1
TGTGCCAGCAGCTTAGCGGGGGGACAGGGGGGCACTGAAGCTTTCTTT	CASSLAGGQGGTEAFF	NA	TRBV7-9	TRBD1	TRBJ1-1
TGTGCCAGCAGTAGAGGAGATACGCAGTATTTT	CASSRGDTQYF	few	TRBV2	NA	TRBJ2-3
TGTGCCAGCAGCCGAACAGGTCCCTGGACTGAAGCTTTCTTT	CASSRTGPWTEAFF	NA	TRBV5-6	NA	TRBJ1-1
TGTGCCAGCAGCTTAGGGACTAGCGGTTACAATGAGCAGTTCTTC	CASSLGTSGYNEQFF	NA	TRBV11-2	TRBD2	TRBJ2-1
TGTGCCAGCAGACTGGGACTGGGAACTAATGAAAAACTGTTTTTT	CASRLGLGTNEKLFF	few	TRBV6-5	NA	TRBJ1-4
TGTGCCAGCAGCCAGGGGGACTCCCAAACCTACGAGCAGTACTTC	CASSQGDSQTYEQYF	NA	TRBV4-2	NA	TRBJ2-7
TGCGCCAGCAGCCAAGAGACGACACCGTATGGCTACACCTTC	CASSQETTPYGYTF	NA	TRBV4-1	NA	TRBJ1-2
TGTGCCAGCAGTGCCCATACCGGGACAGATGGCTACACCTTC	CASSAHTGTDGYTF	NA	TRBV6-1	TRBD1	TRBJ1-2
TGTGCCAGCCCCCCGTCAGGGACAACTCTGATGAACACTGAAGCTTTCTTT	CASPPSGTTLMNTEAFF	NA	TRBV2	NA	TRBJ1-1
TGTGCCAGCAGCTGGCCCAGGCTAGCGGGGGTTGGAGAGACCCAGTACTTC	CASSWPRLAGVGETQYF	NA	TRBV7-8	TRBD2	TRBJ2-5
TGTGCCAGCAGCCTCACGGACTATCCTCCTTGGGATGAGCAGTTCTTC	CASSLTDYPPWDEQFF	NA	TRBV7-3	NA	TRBJ2-1
TGTGCCAGCAGCTTAGAGGGGACAGGGGAAACTGAAGCTTTCTTT	CASSLEGTGETEAFF	NA	TRBV7-2	TRBD1	TRBJ1-1
TGTGCCAGCAGCGGGGCCGCGACAGGGCCCACTGAAGCTTTCTTT	CASSGAATGPTEAFF	NA	TRBV9	TRBD1	TRBJ1-1
TGTGCCAGCAGAGCCGGGACTAAAGATACGCAGTATTTT	CASRAGTKDTQYF	NA	TRBV7-9	TRBD2	TRBJ2-3
TGTGCCAGCAGCTTAACAACTAGCGGGGGACAGACCCAGTACTTC	CASSLTTSGGQTQYF	NA	TRBV7-2	TRBD2	TRBJ2-5
TGCGCCAGCAGCGCCCGACTAGCGCTCCAAGAGACCCAGTACTTC	CASSARLALQETQYF	NA	TRBV5-1	TRBD2	TRBJ2-5
TGTGCCAGCAGTCCTGGGACAGTTTGGGACACTGAAGCTTTCTTT	CASSPGTVWDTEAFF	NA	TRBV27	TRBD1	TRBJ1-1
TGTGCCAGCAGCTTGGTGTCGGGCACCGGGGAGCTGTTTTTT	CASSLVSGTGELFF	NA	TRBV5-6	NA	TRBJ2-2
TGTGCCAGCAGTACGGGACTAGCGGAGCTAAATGAGCAGTTCTTC	CASSTGLAELNEQFF	NA	TRBV27	TRBD2	TRBJ2-1
TGTGCCACCTCCCTGGAGGGTAGGGCTTTCTTT	CATSLEGRAFF	few	TRBV2	NA	TRBJ1-1
TGTGCCAGTAGTATAAAACTCGGGGGGACGGGGCTACGGAAGCAGTACTTC	CASSIKLGGTGLRKQYF	NA	TRBV19	TRBD2	TRBJ2-7
TGTGCCAGTAGCCTCCCCCCCGGGGAGCAGTACTTC	CASSLPPGEQYF	NA	TRBV19	NA	TRBJ2-7
TGCGCCAGCAGCCCCAAATTAACAGGGGTAGTTGAAAAACTGTTTTTT	CASSPKLTGVVEKLFF	NA	TRBV5-1	TRBD1	TRBJ1-4
TGCGCCAGCAGCCAGGGACAGGGTGACACTGAAGCTTTCTTT	CASSQGQGDTEAFF	few	TRBV4-1	TRBD1	TRBJ1-1
TGTGCCAGTAGTCCGGACAGGGACCTTTACGAGCAGTACTTC	CASSPDRDLYEQYF	NA	TRBV19	TRBD1	TRBJ2-7
TGTGCCAGCTCACCACTCGAGACAGGGAGCTACGAGCAGTACTTC	CASSPLETGSYEQYF	NA	TRBV18	TRBD1	TRBJ2-7
TGTGCCAGCAGTCCGGGGGGTCGGGGCTATGGCTACACCTTC	CASSPGGRGYGYTF	NA	TRBV27	NA	TRBJ1-2
TGTGCCAGCAGCTTAGATCTAGGAGAGACCCAGTACTTC	CASSLDLGETQYF	NA	TRBV11-2	NA	TRBJ2-5
TGTGCCAGCAGTTACGGGGAGACAGGAGCCTACGAGCAGTACTTC	CASSYGETGAYEQYF	NA	TRBV6-5	NA	TRBJ2-7
TGTGCCAGCAGTCAGGACAGGGGTGAAGCTTTCTTT	CASSQDRGEAFF	once	TRBV7-8	TRBD1	TRBJ1-1
TGTGCCAGCAGCCGAGGCACAGGGTCAACCTATGGCTACACCTTC	CASSRGTGSTYGYTF	NA	TRBV4-2	NA	TRBJ1-2
TGTGCCAGCGGCCAATTATCCGGGACAGGGACTGGCTACACCTTC	CASGQLSGTGTGYTF	NA	TRBV4-2	TRBD1	TRBJ1-2
TGTGCCAGCTCGGGGACTCTCACCCCCTCCCGGGAGCTGTTTTTT	CASSGTLTPSRELFF	many	TRBV2	NA	TRBJ2-2
TGTGCCAGCAGCCAACCTAGCGACCCCTACGAGCAGTACTTC	CASSQPSDPYEQYF	NA	TRBV13	NA	TRBJ2-7
TGCGCCACTCTGAGGGACTCCAGCCCCTACAATGAGCAGTTCTTC	CATLRDSSPYNEQFF	NA	TRBV10-2	NA	TRBJ2-1
TGTGCCAGCAGCTTTCAGGGAGGGACGGAGGAAAAACTGTTTTTT	CASSFQGGTEEKLFF	few	TRBV7-6	NA	TRBJ1-4
TGCGCCAGCAGCCGAGGCGGACAGCAGAACACTGAAGCTTTCTTT	CASSRGGQQNTEAFF	NA	TRBV4-1	NA	TRBJ1-1
TGTGTCGTTGTATCGGGGTCGGGGACTGAAGCTTTCTTT	CVVVSGSGTEAFF	NA	TRBV19	NA	TRBJ1-1
TGTGCCAGCAGTGATCCAGGGGTTCGGAATCAGCCCCAGCATTTT	CASSDPGVRNQPQHF	NA	TRBV6-1	NA	TRBJ1-5
TGTGCCAGCAGTCCAGGGGTGGGGTACAATGAGCAGTTCTTC	CASSPGVGYNEQFF	NA	TRBV27	NA	TRBJ2-1
TGTGCCTGGGGAGTCTCGGGGGACACTGAAGCTTTCTTT	CAWGVSGDTEAFF	few	TRBV30	NA	TRBJ1-1
TGTGCCTGGAGTCGGACAGTTCCTTCTAGCTATGGCTACACCTTC	CAWSRTVPSSYGYTF	NA	TRBV30	NA	TRBJ1-2
TGTGCCAGCAGTGAATATCACAGATACAATGAGCAGTTCTTC	CASSEYHRYNEQFF	NA	TRBV25-1	NA	TRBJ2-1
TGCAGCGTCCCCACAGGGTCCGATGAAAAACTGTTTTTT	CSVPTGSDEKLFF	NA	TRBV29-1	NA	TRBJ1-4
TGTGCCAGCAGACCCCAGGGCAGGAAGACCGACTTT	CASRPQGRKTDF	NA	TRBV9	NA	TRBJ1-1
TGTGCCAGCAGCATCGGTGGCGCGGCCTACGAGCAGTACTTC	CASSIGGAAYEQYF	NA	TRBV5-6	NA	TRBJ2-7